This TCR beta chain is drawn from a study of T-cell reconstitution after alpha-beta-depleted transplantation in children (dated by TCRdb to between 2015 and 2016). Background on the whole study: Using TCR repertoire profiling, the study quantitatively followed how T-cell immune reconstitution unfolded in children after TCRalphabeta/CD19-depleted allogeneic hematopoietic cell transplantation.

The treatment or condition label, as the study defines it: allogeneic hematopoietic cell transplantation with graft depleted of TCRalphabeta T cells and CD19 B cells. Transplant recipients were children who received TCRalphabeta/CD19-depleted allogeneic hematopoietic cell grafts. The germline ends are 14 bases apart after V is trimmed by 7 bases and J by 1 base. Its CDR3 holds 15 amino acids, cysteine through phenylalanine. Just the 45-base CDR3 DNA is kept, in frame starting at base 1. CDR1 and CDR2 are drawn from the germline V gene: MNHNS, SASEGT. The library was made by PCR. Sequencing instrument: Illumina HiSeq 2500. To normalize quantification of the TCRbeta repertoire, the TCR libraries were built with molecular barcoding that relied on unique molecular identifiers. The public reads were reanalyzed by TCRdb: fastp trimming at Q25, MiXCR alignment, in-frame beta chains only. When rows share a CDR3 protein, they turn into one entry using the most common DNA and genes. In all, the sample holds 120,000 to 150,000 distinct CDR3 sequences, and about 8.8% of those were seen once. Of the sample, over 15% is held by the ten largest clones.

Study-wide conclusions, independent of this receptor: Over subsequent months, a decline in hyperexpanded clone frequencies was noted, and after one year, T-cell counts and TCRbeta diversity were mostly ascribed to newly produced T cells. Apparently early alphabetaT-cell count recovery about two months after transplant reportedly relied on only several hundred rapidly expanded clones derived from non-depleted graft cells. In some patients, high TCRbeta diversity at day 60 was attributed to recipient T cells and intrathymic progenitors that had survived conditioning.

To note about this clonotype: Its binding antigen is unknown. Base quality data are lacking; no much larger clone is found one base away.

The sequence came from a female patient aged 2 to 10 who had a stem cell transplant for congenital amegakaryocytic thrombocytopenia, so the T cells may come from the graft donor. The material was PBMCs, mostly from graft donor cells, obtained 180 days after TCRalphabeta/CD19-depleted stem cell transplant. The rearrangement joined TRBV6-1 to TRBJ1-3; the D gene identity is not certain. The CDR3 region has the sequence CASTPTPSSGNTIYF. At the DNA level, the sequence is TGTGCCAGCACCCCGACACCCAGTTCTGGAAACACCATATATTTT.